Shown below are 3 T cell receptor beta chains from a single sample sequenced in a study of T cells in Graves' hyperthyroidism and ophthalmopathy. Using RNA transcripts as the source, TCR beta CDR3 regions were amplified. TCR CDR3 underwent first-round RT-PCR with the HTBI primer set. TCRdb processed the multiplex PCR reads anew with MiXCR; each CDR3 protein has one entry. The sample consists of hundreds of thousands of distinct CDR3 sequences, over 35% of them appearing once. The sequencing input was blood. The receptor source for this set is a man between 18 and 35 years old with Graves' hyperthyroidism.

J is TRBJ1-2 and V is TRBV9, with D perhaps matching TRBD1 (6 bases). CDR1 and CDR2 from the germline V gene are SGDLS and YYNGEE. Trimming pared 4 bases from V and 2 bases from J, leaving 15 bases between. This CDR3 is built from 15 residues. CDR3 protein: CASSLKGGGNYGYTF. Written as DNA, the CDR3 is TGTGCCAGCAGCTTAAAAGGTGGGGGCAACTATGGCTACACCTTC.

The chain employs TRBV6-6 and TRBJ2-5; TRBD1 matches at 7 bases. J was trimmed by 4 bases and V by 7 bases; bases with no gene match: 6. The CDR3 sequence is 13 residues long. Germline CDR1 is MNHNY and CDR2 is SVGAGI (reference sequence). DNA for the CDR3: TGTGCCAGCAACAGAGACAGGGCAGAGACCCAGTACTTC. It is translated as CASNRDRAETQYF.

This rearrangement joins TRBV11-2 to TRBJ2-7; possibly TRBD2 for D (5 bases). The germline gives CDR1 SGHAT, CDR2 FQNNGV. The length of the CDR3 is 13 residues. Deletions cut 2 bases from V and 2 bases from J, with 7 bases between. The CDR3 spells CASSLLRAYEQYF. The CDR3 coding sequence is TGTGCCAGCAGCTTATTGCGGGCCTACGAGCAGTACTTC.